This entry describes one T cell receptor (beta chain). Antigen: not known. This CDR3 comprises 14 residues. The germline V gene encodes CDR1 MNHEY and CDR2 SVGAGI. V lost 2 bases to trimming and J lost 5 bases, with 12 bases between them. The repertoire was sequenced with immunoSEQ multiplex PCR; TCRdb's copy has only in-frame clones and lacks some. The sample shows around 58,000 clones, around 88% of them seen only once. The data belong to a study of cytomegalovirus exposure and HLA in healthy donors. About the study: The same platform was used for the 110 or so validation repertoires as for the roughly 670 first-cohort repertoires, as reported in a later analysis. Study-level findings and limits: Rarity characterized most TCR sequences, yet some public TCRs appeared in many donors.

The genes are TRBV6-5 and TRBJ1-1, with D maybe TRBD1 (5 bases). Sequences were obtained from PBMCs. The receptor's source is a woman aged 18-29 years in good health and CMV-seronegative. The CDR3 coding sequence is TGTGCCAGCAGTTACGGGCAGGGTATTACTGAAGCTTTCTTT. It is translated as CASSYGQGITEAFF.